These T cell receptor beta chains were read from a single sample in a study of blood T cells in healthy people across ages. TCRdb processed the 5' RACE reads anew with MiXCR; each CDR3 protein has one entry. Of under 2,000,000 distinct CDR3 sequences in the sample, around half were seen once. Sequencing was performed on blood. The origin of the receptors is a woman aged 40 to 50 in good health. Each CDR3 is given without its conserved first and last residue. Each record gives: CDR3 length, J gene, V gene, CDR3 protein.

CDR3 length: 13
J gene: TRBJ2-1
V gene: TRBV7-2
CDR3 protein: ASSLDSGSYNEQF

CDR3 length: 12
J gene: TRBJ2-1
V gene: TRBV6-2/TRBV6-3
CDR3 protein: ASSLTSGGAMQF

CDR3 length: 15
J gene: TRBJ2-3
V gene: TRBV7-2
CDR3 protein: ASSLVDRGATTDTQY

CDR3 length: 15
J gene: TRBJ2-6
V gene: TRBV7-7
CDR3 protein: ASSSGVLGSGANVLT

CDR3 length: 13
J gene: -
V gene: TRBV6-5
CDR3 protein: ASSYAGQGTYEQY

CDR3 length: 16
J gene: TRBJ2-1
V gene: TRBV5-5
CDR3 protein: ASSLAWRGGFVGNEQF

CDR3 length: 11
J gene: TRBJ2-5
V gene: TRBV5-1
CDR3 protein: ASSTVDRGGQY

CDR3 length: 11
J gene: -
V gene: TRBV2
CDR3 protein: ASGWTGLETQY

CDR3 length: 11
J gene: TRBJ1-2
V gene: TRBV18
CDR3 protein: ASSPPRGGGYT

CDR3 length: 11
J gene: TRBJ2-7
V gene: TRBV6-2/TRBV6-3
CDR3 protein: ASSYGTSLEQY

CDR3 length: 13
J gene: TRBJ2-5
V gene: TRBV5-5
CDR3 protein: ASSLRGGSGETQY

CDR3 length: 11
J gene: TRBJ2-5
V gene: TRBV20-1
CDR3 protein: SARKGGSETQY

CDR3 length: 11
J gene: TRBJ2-5
V gene: TRBV20-1
CDR3 protein: SASAGGEETQY

CDR3 length: 12
J gene: TRBJ2-5
V gene: TRBV2
CDR3 protein: ASMGRAAKKTQY

CDR3 length: 14
J gene: TRBJ2-3
V gene: TRBV6-5
CDR3 protein: ASSRTGIGGTDTQY

CDR3 length: 10
J gene: -
V gene: TRBV20-1
CDR3 protein: SAGPRVYEQY

CDR3 length: 9
J gene: TRBJ1-2
V gene: TRBV29-1
CDR3 protein: SVEDQLSHT

CDR3 length: 14
J gene: TRBJ1-5
V gene: TRBV7-2
CDR3 protein: ASSPTGGVSNQPQH

CDR3 length: 13
J gene: TRBJ1-6
V gene: TRBV27
CDR3 protein: ASSRWGRPNSPLH

CDR3 length: 11
J gene: TRBJ2-3
V gene: TRBV5-4
CDR3 protein: ASSSGEVDTQY

CDR3 length: 12
J gene: TRBJ2-7
V gene: TRBV15
CDR3 protein: ATSSWDRSYEQY

CDR3 length: 13
J gene: TRBJ2-3
V gene: TRBV10-3
CDR3 protein: AIQTSPTSTDTQY

CDR3 length: 10
J gene: TRBJ2-4
V gene: TRBV20-1
CDR3 protein: SAMGAKNIQY

CDR3 length: 11
J gene: TRBJ2-7
V gene: TRBV6-1
CDR3 protein: ASRDTGVYEQY

CDR3 length: 13
J gene: TRBJ2-5
V gene: TRBV20-1
CDR3 protein: SAREGGTTQETQY

CDR3 length: 9
J gene: TRBJ2-3
V gene: TRBV3-1
CDR3 protein: ASSQGHTQY

CDR3 length: 16
J gene: TRBJ2-6
V gene: TRBV20-1
CDR3 protein: SARDSRDGSSGANVLT

CDR3 length: 13
J gene: TRBJ2-1
V gene: TRBV11-1
CDR3 protein: ASSPVGQGVYEQF

CDR3 length: 12
J gene: TRBJ2-5
V gene: TRBV6-5
CDR3 protein: ASSYSKDYETQY

CDR3 length: 13
J gene: TRBJ1-1
V gene: TRBV25-1
CDR3 protein: ASKRVGMGNTEAF

CDR3 length: 11
J gene: TRBJ2-5
V gene: TRBV6-1
CDR3 protein: ASSELINAPQY

CDR3 length: 13
J gene: TRBJ1-4
V gene: TRBV9
CDR3 protein: ASSRTGDLYEKLF

CDR3 length: 13
J gene: TRBJ2-3
V gene: TRBV4-3
CDR3 protein: ASSQDPTGKDTQY

CDR3 length: 13
J gene: TRBJ2-1
V gene: TRBV24-1
CDR3 protein: ATGAGGLSYNEQF

CDR3 length: 12
J gene: TRBJ2-3
V gene: TRBV28
CDR3 protein: TSATGPSTDTQY

CDR3 length: 9
J gene: TRBJ2-1
V gene: TRBV5-1
CDR3 protein: VSRGADKQF

CDR3 length: 11
J gene: TRBJ2-1
V gene: TRBV11-3
CDR3 protein: ASSSSYRDEQF

CDR3 length: 10
J gene: TRBJ1-2
V gene: TRBV2
CDR3 protein: ASNPGGGGYT

CDR3 length: 11
J gene: TRBJ1-2
V gene: TRBV20-1
CDR3 protein: SASYVANYGYT

CDR3 length: 13
J gene: TRBJ1-5
V gene: TRBV4-1
CDR3 protein: ASSQDRGGGQPQH

CDR3 length: 15
J gene: TRBJ2-7
V gene: TRBV13
CDR3 protein: ASSSIPSGGSSYEQY

CDR3 length: 11
J gene: TRBJ2-3
V gene: TRBV9
CDR3 protein: ASSVSPEDTQY

CDR3 length: 12
J gene: TRBJ1-6
V gene: TRBV12-3/TRBV12-4
CDR3 protein: ASSLKGIGSPLH

CDR3 length: 10
J gene: TRBJ2-7
V gene: TRBV20-1
CDR3 protein: SARDPGTEQY

CDR3 length: 13
J gene: TRBJ2-7
V gene: TRBV4-2
CDR3 protein: ASSQGPDRAAGQY

CDR3 length: 13
J gene: -
V gene: TRBV21-1
CDR3 protein: ASSKLGNPWGTQY

CDR3 length: 13
J gene: TRBJ2-7
V gene: TRBV4-3
CDR3 protein: ASSQEWRALYEQY

CDR3 length: 11
J gene: TRBJ2-1
V gene: TRBV10-3
CDR3 protein: AIAASGDVEQF

CDR3 length: 13
J gene: TRBJ1-2
V gene: TRBV28
CDR3 protein: ASSSPDRDSYGYT

CDR3 length: 16
J gene: TRBJ2-3
V gene: TRBV12-3/TRBV12-4
CDR3 protein: ASSRDWGAGGSTDTQY

CDR3 length: 12
J gene: TRBJ2-1
V gene: TRBV11-1
CDR3 protein: ASSSGTASGEQF

CDR3 length: 11
J gene: TRBJ2-4
V gene: TRBV28
CDR3 protein: ASNWGRLGEQY

CDR3 length: 15
J gene: TRBJ1-6
V gene: TRBV9
CDR3 protein: ASSVFPPGQKASPLH

CDR3 length: 11
J gene: TRBJ2-3
V gene: TRBV10-3
CDR3 protein: AISESYSDTQY

CDR3 length: 13
J gene: TRBJ1-4
V gene: TRBV6-5
CDR3 protein: ASSYEGATNEKLF

CDR3 length: 12
J gene: -
V gene: TRBV29-1
CDR3 protein: RASGGATYNEQY

CDR3 length: 11
J gene: TRBJ2-5
V gene: TRBV27
CDR3 protein: ASSPTSIETQY

CDR3 length: 13
J gene: TRBJ2-3
V gene: TRBV20-1
CDR3 protein: SAPGRLAGTDTQY

CDR3 length: 17
J gene: TRBJ2-5
V gene: TRBV4-1
CDR3 protein: ASSQDRWADHVEEETQY